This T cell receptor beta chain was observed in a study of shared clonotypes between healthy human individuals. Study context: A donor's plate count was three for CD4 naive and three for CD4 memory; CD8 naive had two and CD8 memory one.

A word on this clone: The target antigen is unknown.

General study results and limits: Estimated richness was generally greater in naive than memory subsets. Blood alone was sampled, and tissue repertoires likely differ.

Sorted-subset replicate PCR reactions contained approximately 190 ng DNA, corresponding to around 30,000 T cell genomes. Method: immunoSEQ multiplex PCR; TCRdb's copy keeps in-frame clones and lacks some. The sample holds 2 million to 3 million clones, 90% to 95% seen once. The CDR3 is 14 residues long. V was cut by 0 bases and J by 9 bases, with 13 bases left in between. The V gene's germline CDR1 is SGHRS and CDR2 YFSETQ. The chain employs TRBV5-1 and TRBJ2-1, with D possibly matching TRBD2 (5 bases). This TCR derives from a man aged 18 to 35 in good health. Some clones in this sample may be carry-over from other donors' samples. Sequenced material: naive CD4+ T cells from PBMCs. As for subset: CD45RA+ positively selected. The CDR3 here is CASSLDGNAGEQFF. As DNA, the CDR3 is TGCGCCAGCAGCTTGGACGGGAATGCGGGTGAGCAGTTCTTC.